One and the same sample provided the 21 T cell receptor beta chains below, sequenced in a study of blood T cell repertoires in COVID-19. The protocol was immunoSEQ multiplex PCR, while the TCRdb copy is restricted to in-frame clones and leaves out a portion. The table shows around 70,000 clones, with under 95% occurring only once. Sequencing was performed on peripheral blood. The receptors were sampled from a man aged 45-60 years with acute or convalescent COVID-19.

This clone occurred once. The chain employs TRBV30 and TRBJ2-3; weak D call: TRBD2 (5 bases). The CDR3 consists of 13 residues. The germline V gene has CDR1 GTSNPN and CDR2 SVGIG (reference sequence). Trimming removed 1 base at V and 5 bases at J, with 10 bases between. CDR3 DNA: TGTGCCTGGAGTGCTGGGAGAGGAGATACGCAGTATTTT. Translated, it gives CAWSAGRGDTQYF.

The chain has TRBV10-3 and TRBJ2-3, with D perhaps TRBD2 (5 bases). Germline V gene sequence: CDR1 ENHRY, CDR2 SYGVKD. The CDR3 extends over 14 amino acids. V was shortened by 7 bases and J by 3 bases, with 14 bases between the two germline ends. DNA of the CDR3: TGTGCCATCACCGCAACGACGGGGACAGATACGCAGTATTTT. Translated: CAITATTGTDTQYF.

The genes are TRBV25-1 and TRBJ2-7, with a possible D match to TRBD2 (5 bases). CDR3 length: 15 amino acids. The V end was cut by 3 bases, the J end by 2 bases, with 14 bases between. Germline lookup yields CDR1 MGHDK and CDR2 SYGVNS. CDR3 protein: CASSDLASRAYEQYF. For the CDR3, the DNA is TGTGCCAGCAGTGACTTAGCTAGCCGAGCCTACGAGCAGTACTTC.

The rearrangement joins TRBV18 to TRBJ1-4; unclear D gene. The V end lost 6 bases, the J end lost 8 bases, and 13 bases lay between the germline ends. Germline V gene data show CDR1 as KGHSH and CDR2 as LQKENI. The CDR3 has 13 amino acids. DNA of the CDR3: TGTGCCAGCTCCCCCACGGGCGGGGAAAAACTGTTTTTT. Translated: CASSPTGGEKLFF.

The chain carries TRBV12-3 or TRBV12-4 and TRBJ1-2; 8 positions agree with TRBD1. There are 13 residues in the CDR3. V gave up 5 bases and J gave up 3 bases; unmatched junction bases: 2. The CDR3 DNA reads as TGTGCCAGCAGTCCGACAGGGGACTATGGCTACACCTTC. Protein sequence: CASSPTGDYGYTF.

This chain connects TRBV7-2 to TRBJ1-6; weak D call: TRBD1 (5 bases). V shed 5 bases and J shed 9 bases, with 17 bases lying between them. The germline CDR1 and CDR2 sequences are SGHTA and FQGNSA. This CDR3 has 15 amino acids. CDR3 region: CASSPSQGLFSPLHF. For the CDR3, the DNA is TGTGCCAGCAGCCCATCTCAGGGCCTGTTTTCACCCCTCCACTTT.

The rearrangement links TRBV28 to TRBJ2-7; 9 positions match TRBD2. Trimming cost V 5 bases and J 3 bases; bases outside gene matches: 11. From germline, CDR1 is MDHEN and CDR2 SYDVKM. CDR3 length: 16 residues. The CDR3 sequence is CASSQRTWTSDYEQYF. The CDR3 DNA reads TGTGCCAGCAGTCAGCGAACCTGGACTAGCGACTACGAGCAGTACTTC.

This chain uses TRBV18 with TRBJ2-5; 8 bases align to TRBD1. Per the germline V gene, CDR1 is KGHSH and CDR2 is LQKENI. V lost 6 bases to trimming and J lost 9 bases; unmatched junction nucleotides: 9. The CDR3 has 13 amino acids. The CDR3 loop reads CASSGDRQGAQYF. As DNA, the CDR3 is TGTGCCAGCTCCGGGGACAGGCAGGGGGCCCAGTACTTC.

The chain carries TRBV4-2 and TRBJ2-3; TRBD2 aligns across 10 bases. The CDR3 runs to 16 residues. Germline loops: CDR1 LGHNA, CDR2 YNFKEQ. Trimming at V came to 0 bases and at J to 6 bases, leaving 6 bases not matched to a gene. The CDR3 spells CASSQESAGGRDTQYF. The DNA for the CDR3 is TGTGCCAGCAGCCAAGAGTCAGCGGGGGGGCGTGATACGCAGTATTTT.

V is TRBV7-3 and J is TRBJ1-2; no clear D gene. V lost 3 bases and J 6 bases, leaving 11 bases between the germline ends. The CDR3 consists of 13 residues. The germline V gene has CDR1 SGHTA and CDR2 FQGTGA. The DNA of the CDR3 is TGTGCCAGCAGCTTCGGAAGAGCGGATGGCTACACCTTC. This sequence encodes CASSFGRADGYTF.

The rearrangement uses TRBV28 and TRBJ1-2; 8 bases map to TRBD1. Germline loops: CDR1 MDHEN, CDR2 SYDVKM. J gave up 4 bases and V 2 bases, and 3 bases lay outside the gene matches. The CDR3 covers 14 residues. The chain's CDR3 is CASSLRQGIYGYTF. CDR3 coding DNA: TGTGCCAGCAGTTTACGACAGGGGATCTATGGCTACACCTTC.

The V gene is TRBV5-5, the J gene TRBJ2-2; 7 nucleotides agree with TRBD1. J was trimmed by 7 bases and V by 4 bases; bases with no gene match: 10. CDR1 SGHKS and CDR2 YYEKEE come from the germline V gene (reference sequence). There are 15 residues in the CDR3. The CDR3 DNA reads as TGTGCCAGCAGCCTTGAGGGACAGCTATTCGGGGAGCTGTTTTTT. Translating it yields CASSLEGQLFGELFF.

The chain links TRBV24-1 to TRBJ2-5; weak D call: TRBD1 (6 bases). The CDR3 has 16 residues. Germline assignment: CDR1 KGHDR and CDR2 SFDVKD. V lost 2 bases and J lost 3, with 15 bases in between. CDR3: CATSDSSEGQKETQYF. The DNA for the CDR3 is TGTGCCACCAGTGATTCGTCAGAAGGACAGAAAGAGACCCAGTACTTC.

This clone has a count of ten or more. The gene calls are TRBV30 and TRBJ1-4; TRBD1 is a possible D gene (5 bases). Trimming pared 7 bases from V and 10 bases from J, leaving 13 bases between. This CDR3 spans 11 amino acids. Germline V gives CDR1 GTSNPN, CDR2 SVGIG (reference sequence). Here the CDR3 reads CAYRRGGKLFF. CDR3 DNA: TGTGCCTACAGGCGGGGGGGAAAACTGTTTTTT. Complete variable domain (other parts from reference TRBV30 and TRBJ1-4): SQTIHQWPATLVQPVGSPLSLECTVEGTSNPNLYWYRQAAGRGLQLLFYSVGIGQISSEVPQNLSASRPQDRQFILSSKKLLLSDSGFYLCAYRRGGKLFFGSGTQLSVL.

The V gene is TRBV12-5, the J gene TRBJ2-2, with TRBD2 as a possible D gene (6 bases). The V and J ends lost 1 base and 6 bases respectively, with 12 bases between them. CDR3 length: 15 residues. Germline assignment: CDR1 LGHNT and CDR2 FRNRAP. CDR3 sequence (DNA): TGTGCTAGTGGTTTGGGCCAACCGGGGGCCGGGGAGCTGTTTTTT. Translating it yields CASGLGQPGAGELFF.

The genes are TRBV19 and TRBJ2-3; 11 bases line up with TRBD2. This CDR3 is 15 amino acids long. CDR1 is LNHDA, CDR2 SQIVND, per germline (reference sequence). V shed 5 bases, J shed 4 bases, and the junction held 5 bases outside the gene matches. CDR3 DNA sequence: TGTGCCAGTAGTGCTCGACTAGCGGGGTCAGATACGCAGTATTTT. Translation gives CASSARLAGSDTQYF.

This chain links TRBV5-1 with TRBJ1-2, with a tentative D call TRBD1 (6 bases). Trimming stripped 2 bases from V and 7 bases from J, with 12 bases between. Germline V gives CDR1 SGHRS, CDR2 YFSETQ. CDR3 length equals 13 residues. This CDR3 reads CASSFSGAGGYTF. The CDR3 region has the DNA TGCGCCAGCAGCTTCTCAGGGGCGGGTGGCTACACCTTC.

The CDR3 protein is CASGDRGPPFWNTEAFF. For the CDR3, the DNA is TGCGCCAGCGGAGACAGGGGCCCACCGTTTTGGAACACTGAAGCTTTCTTT. This chain connects TRBV4-1 to TRBJ1-1; 8 bases match TRBD1. The CDR3 loop spans 17 amino acids. With 8 bases clipped from V and 1 base from J, the junction kept 15 bases outside the gene matches. Germline CDR1 MGHRA, CDR2 YSYEKL.

This chain connects TRBV28 to TRBJ1-2, with D unclear. Between the trimmed V and J ends, which lost 6 bases and 4 bases, there was a span of 18 bases. CDR3 length: 15 amino acids. From germline, CDR1 is MDHEN and CDR2 SYDVKM. The CDR3 loop reads CASRPLDKALYGYTF. Here the CDR3 DNA reads TGTGCCAGCAGACCCCTCGACAAGGCCCTCTATGGCTACACCTTC.

Only a few counts were recorded for this clone. This chain links TRBV29-1 with TRBJ1-3; the match to TRBD1 covers 9 bases. Germline V gives CDR1 SQVTM, CDR2 ANQGSEA. The CDR3 covers 17 residues. J was trimmed by 2 bases and V by 7 bases; bases with no gene match: 15. The CDR3 is CSDQPTGGLRPGNTIYF. CDR3 DNA sequence: TGCAGCGACCAGCCCACAGGGGGCCTACGTCCTGGAAACACCATATATTTT. Together with reference TRBV29-1 and TRBJ1-3, the CDR3 gives the full variable domain: SAVISQKPSRDICQRGTSLTIQCQVDSQVTMMFWYRQQPGQSLTLIATANQGSEATYESGFVIDKFPISRPNLTFSTLTVSNMSPEDSSIYLCSDQPTGGLRPGNTIYFGEGSWLTVV.

V gene TRBV27 combines with J gene TRBJ1-3, with unresolved D. Trimming cost V 3 bases and J 4 bases, with 7 bases left between them. CDR3 size: 13 residues. Germline CDR1 MNHEY, CDR2 SMNVEV (reference sequence). For the CDR3, the DNA is TGTGCCAGCAGTTTGCGCTCCGGAAACACCATATATTTT. Translating gives CASSLRSGNTIYF.